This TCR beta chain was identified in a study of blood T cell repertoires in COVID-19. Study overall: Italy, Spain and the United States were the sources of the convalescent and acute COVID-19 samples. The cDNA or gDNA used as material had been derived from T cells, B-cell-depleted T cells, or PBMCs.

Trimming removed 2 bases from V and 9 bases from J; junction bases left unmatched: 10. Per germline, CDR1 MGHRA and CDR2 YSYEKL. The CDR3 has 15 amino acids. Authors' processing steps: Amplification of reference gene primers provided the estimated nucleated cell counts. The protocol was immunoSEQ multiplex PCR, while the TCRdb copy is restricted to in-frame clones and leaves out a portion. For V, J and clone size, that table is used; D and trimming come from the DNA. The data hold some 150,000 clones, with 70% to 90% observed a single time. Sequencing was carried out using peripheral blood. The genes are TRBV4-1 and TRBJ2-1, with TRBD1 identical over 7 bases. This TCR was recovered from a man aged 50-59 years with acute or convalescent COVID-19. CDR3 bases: TGCGCCAGCAGCCAATCCGGGACAGCCAGTCGTGAGCAGTTCTTC. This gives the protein CASSQSGTASREQFF.